The 31 T cell receptor beta chains below all came from one sample that was sequenced in a study of blood T cell repertoires in COVID-19. Sequencing was performed with immunoSEQ multiplex PCR; in TCRdb, only in-frame clones are kept and a portion is missing. This sample has 260,000 or so clones, with approximately 89% found just once. The specimen was PBMCs or T cells enriched from blood (not recorded which). The receptor set was obtained from a woman aged 35 to 49 with acute COVID-19.

V gene TRBV12-3 or TRBV12-4 combines with J gene TRBJ1-2; 7 nucleotides agree with TRBD1. The V and J ends lost 7 bases and 4 bases, in that order; junction bases with no gene match: 3. The CDR3 extends over 12 amino acids. The CDR3 region has the DNA TGTGCCAGCACCGGGGACAGCTATGGCTACACCTTC. Translation: CASTGDSYGYTF.

The CDR3 here is CASSPQGRTSGSRNTGELFF. CDR3 DNA sequence: TGTGCCAGCAGCCCCCAGGGGAGGACTAGCGGGAGTCGAAACACCGGGGAGCTGTTTTTT. The chain combines TRBV9 with TRBJ2-2, with 13 bases that match TRBD2. The CDR3 extends over 20 amino acids. Germline CDR1 and CDR2: SGDLS and YYNGEE. The V segment lost 4 bases and the J segment 2 bases; nucleotides outside the gene matches: 14.

V is TRBV7-2 and J is TRBJ1-5; no clear D gene. The germline V gene has CDR1 SGHTA and CDR2 FQGNSA. The length of the CDR3 is 16 residues. Trimming removed 1 base at V and 6 bases at J, with 16 bases between. In nucleotides, the CDR3 is TGTGCCAGCAGCTTAGATCCCACAGCCAAAGGTCAGCCCCAGCATTTT. Translation gives CASSLDPTAKGQPQHF.

The chain couples TRBV5-1 to TRBJ1-3; no firm D call. Germline V lookup: CDR1 SGHRS, CDR2 YFSETQ. V was trimmed by 2 bases and J by 7 bases, leaving 13 bases between them. This CDR3 region has 14 residues. CDR3 residues: CASSFGNEENTIYF. The DNA for the CDR3 is TGCGCCAGCAGCTTCGGCAACGAGGAGAACACCATATATTTT.

The chain links TRBV9 to TRBJ2-1; 9 nucleotides match TRBD2. The V and J ends lost 4 bases and 4 bases, in that order; junction bases with no gene match: 9. The CDR3 has 16 amino acids. Germline assignment: CDR1 SGDLS and CDR2 YYNGEE. This CDR3 is CASSKSSGSGYNEQFF. CDR3 bases: TGTGCCAGCAGCAAAAGTAGCGGGAGTGGGTACAATGAGCAGTTCTTC.

This chain links TRBV27 with TRBJ1-4, with TRBD1 as a possible D gene (6 bases). The CDR3 extends over 15 amino acids. Trimming removed 6 bases at V and 4 bases at J, with 15 bases between. Germline CDR1 is MNHEY and CDR2 is SMNVEV (reference sequence). The CDR3 DNA sequence: TGTGCCAGCAGAAAGCGACAGGATCTTAATGAAAAACTGTTTTTT. This sequence encodes CASRKRQDLNEKLFF.

This chain connects TRBV5-4 to TRBJ2-7; D is ambiguous. Germline CDR1 and CDR2: SGHNT and YYREEE (reference sequence). The ends were cut back, 3 bases at V and 1 base at J, with 11 bases in the middle. This CDR3 has 14 residues. The CDR3, as DNA: TGTGCCAGCAGCTCGTGGCCCAAATCCTACGAGCAGTACGTC. Its translation: CASSSWPKSYEQYV.

The chain couples TRBV4-1 to TRBJ1-4, with D perhaps matching TRBD1 (5 bases). In germline, CDR1 is MGHRA, CDR2 YSYEKL. The CDR3 is 16 amino acids. The V and J ends lost 9 bases and 0 bases respectively, with 17 bases between them. The CDR3 is CASSFRTNPTNEKLFF. The CDR3 DNA follows: TGCGCCAGTTCTTTTCGGACAAACCCAACTAATGAAAAACTGTTTTTT.

The chain employs TRBV24-1 and TRBJ2-1; 13 positions match TRBD2. V shed 4 bases, J shed 6 bases, and the junction held 11 bases outside the gene matches. This CDR3 has 18 amino acids. Germline V CDR1 and CDR2: KGHDR, SFDVKD. CDR3 in amino acids: CATSDSSSGTSGVNEQFF. In DNA, the CDR3 is TGTGCCACCAGTGACTCGTCTTCCGGGACTAGCGGGGTCAATGAGCAGTTCTTC.

The chain uses TRBV11-1 and TRBJ2-4; 9 bases align to TRBD1. This CDR3 spans 16 amino acids. V trimming: 6 bases; J trimming: 8 bases; junction bases outside the gene matches: 14. CDR1 and CDR2 (germline): SGHAT, FQDESV (reference sequence). CDR3 DNA sequence: TGTGCCAGCAGTTTGGGACAGGGCGCGGGGGTAGACATTCAGTACTTC. Translation: CASSLGQGAGVDIQYF.

V is TRBV3-1 (or the pseudogene TRBV3-2) and J is TRBJ1-1, with a tentative D call TRBD1 (5 bases). Germline CDR1 is LGHDT and CDR2 is YNNKEL (reference sequence). The CDR3 contains 15 residues. V gave up 3 bases and J gave up 5 bases, with 16 bases separating them. The CDR3 loop is CASSHIPSGVTEAFF. For the CDR3, the DNA is TGTGCCAGCAGCCACATCCCCTCGGGGGTAACTGAAGCTTTCTTT.

This chain joins TRBV5-1 and TRBJ2-1; 8 positions agree with TRBD2. The V and J ends lost 0 bases and 6 bases, in that order; junction bases with no gene match: 8. The germline V gene has CDR1 SGHRS and CDR2 YFSETQ. CDR3 length: 16 amino acids. CDR3 amino acids: CASSLVSSGRVNEQFF. In nucleotides, the CDR3 is TGCGCCAGCAGCTTGGTGTCCAGCGGGAGAGTCAATGAGCAGTTCTTC. Drawing the rest from reference TRBV5-1 and TRBJ2-1, the complete variable domain is KAGVTQTPRYLIKTRGQQVTLSCSPISGHRSVSWYQQTPGQGLQFLFEYFSETQRNKGNFPGRFSGRQFSNSRSEMNVSTLELGDSALYLCASSLVSSGRVNEQFFGPGTRLTVL.

The chain uses TRBV9 and TRBJ2-3; D is undetermined. Germline loops: CDR1 SGDLS, CDR2 YYNGEE. V was cut by 3 bases and J by 5 bases, with 10 bases left in between. The CDR3 loop spans 13 amino acids. The CDR3 loop is CASSAPNGDTQYF. The CDR3 nucleotides are TGTGCCAGCAGCGCGCCAAACGGAGATACGCAGTATTTT. Full variable domain (rest looked up from reference TRBV9 and TRBJ2-3): DSGVTQTPKHLITATGQRVTLRCSPRSGDLSVYWYQQSLDQGLQFLIQYYNGEERAKGNILERFSAQQFPDLHSELNLSSLELGDSALYFCASSAPNGDTQYFGPGTRLTVL.

V gene TRBV19 combines with J gene TRBJ2-2; TRBD2 matches at 12 bases. The CDR3 has 18 amino acids. Germline trimming cut 3 bases from V and 6 bases from J; bases unmatched to any gene: 11. Germline CDR1 is LNHDA and CDR2 is SQIVND (reference sequence). The CDR3 loop reads CASSIATSGSGRAGELFF. The CDR3, as DNA: TGTGCCAGTAGTATTGCGACTAGCGGGAGTGGGCGCGCCGGGGAGCTGTTTTTT.

The CDR3 sequence is CASIEDGRTTEAFF. Here the CDR3 DNA reads TGTGCCAGCATCGAAGATGGCAGAACCACTGAAGCTTTCTTT. The chain links TRBV6-5 to TRBJ1-1; D unclear. Germline CDR1 MNHEY, CDR2 SVGAGI. Trimming removed 7 bases from V and 4 bases from J, with 16 bases in between. This CDR3 has 14 amino acids.

The chain employs TRBV28 and TRBJ1-6, with TRBD1 matching over 7 bases. The germline V gene encodes CDR1 MDHEN and CDR2 SYDVKM. This CDR3 contains 13 residues. V lost 6 bases and J lost 8; bases outside the gene matches: 4. The CDR3 spells CASRDRSDSPLHF. In DNA, the CDR3 is TGTGCCAGCAGGGACAGGTCAGATTCACCCCTCCACTTT.

The CDR3 spells CASSPILGRPWDEQFF. The CDR3 DNA reads as TGCGCCAGCAGCCCGATTCTAGGGAGGCCTTGGGATGAGCAGTTCTTC. The V call is TRBV5-1, the J call TRBJ2-1; D perhaps matches TRBD2 (6 bases). Trimming took 4 bases from V and 8 from J, leaving 22 bases between them. CDR1 SGHRS and CDR2 YFSETQ come from the germline V gene. The CDR3 loop spans 16 amino acids.

The CDR3 loop is CASSEASYEQYF. CDR3 DNA: TGTGCCAGCAGTGAGGCTTCGTACGAGCAGTACTTC. The rearrangement joins TRBV2 to TRBJ2-7; D not certain. The V end was cut by 3 bases, the J end by 4 bases, with 7 bases between. Germline lookup yields CDR1 SNHLY and CDR2 FYNNEI. The CDR3 covers 12 residues.

This clone was seen a single time. The J gene is TRBJ1-1, the V gene TRBV19; 7 bases fit TRBD1. Germline CDR1 LNHDA, CDR2 SQIVND (reference sequence). This CDR3 spans 14 amino acids. V lost 7 bases to trimming and J lost 5 bases; unmatched junction nucleotides: 10. The CDR3 reads CASIGQAPGTEAFF. The CDR3 DNA sequence: TGTGCCAGTATCGGACAGGCCCCTGGGACTGAAGCTTTCTTT. Supplemented by reference TRBV19 and TRBJ1-1, the full variable domain reads DGGITQSPKYLFRKEGQNVTLSCEQNLNHDAMYWYRQDPGQGLRLIYYSQIVNDFQKGDIAEGYSVSREKKESFPLTVTSAQKNPTAFYLCASIGQAPGTEAFFGQGTRLTVV.

V usage is TRBV19 and J usage is TRBJ1-5, with 12 bases lining up with TRBD1. V trimming: 0 bases; J trimming: 5 bases; junction bases outside the gene matches: 8. CDR3 length equals 18 residues. In germline, CDR1 is LNHDA, CDR2 SQIVND (reference sequence). CDR3 sequence (DNA): TGTGCCAGTAGTATAGATTCCCGGGGACAGGGGGCCTATCAGCCCCAGCATTTT. Its translation: CASSIDSRGQGAYQPQHF. The full variable domain, in which reference TRBV19 and TRBJ1-5 provide the parts outside the CDR3, is DGGITQSPKYLFRKEGQNVTLSCEQNLNHDAMYWYRQDPGQGLRLIYYSQIVNDFQKGDIAEGYSVSREKKESFPLTVTSAQKNPTAFYLCASSIDSRGQGAYQPQHFGDGTRLSIL.

This clone was seen a single time. The chain couples TRBV5-6 to TRBJ2-7; D is unclear. There are 12 residues in the CDR3. Germline CDR1 SGHDT, CDR2 YYEEEE. Trimming took off 1 base at V and 2 bases at J, with 4 bases between the two ends. In nucleotides, the CDR3 is TGTGCCAGCAGCTTGTCAGCCTACGAGCAGTACGTC. Translating gives CASSLSAYEQYV.

The rearrangement links TRBV28 to TRBJ2-2, with TRBD1 matching 7 bases. J lost 5 bases, V lost 2 bases, and 11 bases had no gene match. The CDR3 is 17 residues long. CDR1 MDHEN and CDR2 SYDVKM come from the germline V gene. CDR3 coding DNA: TGTGCCAGCAGTTTAATACGGGGCAGGGGGATTACCGGGGAGCTGTTTTTT. Translation: CASSLIRGRGITGELFF.

This rearrangement joins TRBV19 to TRBJ2-2; weak D call: TRBD1 (5 bases). CDR3 length: 15 amino acids. CDR1 and CDR2 (germline): LNHDA, SQIVND (reference sequence). V dropped 2 bases and J dropped 6 bases, with 13 bases sitting between them. The CDR3 region has the DNA TGTGCCAGTAGTATAATCCCCAGGGTCCCCGGGGAGCTGTTTTTT. Translation gives CASSIIPRVPGELFF.

The chain has TRBV2 and TRBJ1-5, with 7 positions matching TRBD1. This CDR3 comprises 14 residues. With 5 bases clipped from V and 2 bases from J, the junction kept 3 bases outside the gene matches. The V gene's germline CDR1 is SNHLY and CDR2 FYNNEI. CDR3 coding DNA: TGTGCCAGCAGTCCCGACAGGGGCAATCAGCCCCAGCATTTT. Translated: CASSPDRGNQPQHF.

The chain employs TRBV6-2 or TRBV6-3 and TRBJ2-2; perhaps TRBD2 as D (5 bases). In germline, CDR1 is MNHEY, CDR2 SVGEGT. Trimming stripped 2 bases from V and 8 bases from J, with 9 bases between. There are 13 residues in the CDR3. The CDR3 sequence is CASSYAGTGELFF. DNA of the CDR3: TGTGCCAGCAGTTACGCGGGCACGGGGGAGCTGTTTTTT.

This chain connects TRBV7-3 to TRBJ2-3, with 9 bases identical to TRBD2. This CDR3 is built from 15 residues. From germline, CDR1 is SGHTA and CDR2 FQGTGA. V was clipped by 8 bases and J by 4 bases; unmatched bases: 10. The CDR3 sequence is CASASTSGLADTQYF. The DNA of the CDR3 is TGTGCCAGCGCGTCGACTAGCGGATTAGCAGATACGCAGTATTTT. Using reference TRBV7-3 and TRBJ2-3 for the parts outside the CDR3, the full variable domain is GAGVSQTPSNKVTEKGKYVELRCDPISGHTALYWYRQSLGQGPEFLIYFQGTGAADDSGLPNDRFFAVRPEGSVSTLKIQRTERGDSAVYLCASASTSGLADTQYFGPGTRLTVL.

V is TRBV7-9 and J is TRBJ2-1; possible D gene TRBD1, 6 bases. The CDR3 is 14 residues long. Germline loops: CDR1 SEHNR, CDR2 FQNEAQ (reference sequence). Deletions cut 5 bases from V and 7 bases from J, with 15 bases between. The CDR3 DNA follows: TGTGCCAGCAGCACCCGTGGACAGTTTAATGAGCAGTTCTTC. This translates into CASSTRGQFNEQFF.

This chain joins TRBV27 and TRBJ2-4; tentative D call: TRBD2 (6 bases). Per the germline V gene, CDR1 is MNHEY and CDR2 is SMNVEV (reference sequence). CDR3 length equals 15 residues. V lost 0 bases to trimming and J lost 5 bases, with 11 bases between them. The CDR3 loop reads CASSLSGGGENIQYF. CDR3 bases: TGTGCCAGCAGTTTATCCGGCGGCGGGGAAAACATTCAGTACTTC.

This clone was observed a single time. V gene TRBV27 combines with J gene TRBJ2-3; D gene ambiguous. V shed 2 bases and J shed 4 bases, with 4 bases lying between them. From germline, CDR1 is MNHEY and CDR2 SMNVEV (reference sequence). This CDR3 is 12 amino acids long. The CDR3 loop is CASSLGPDTQYF. Written as DNA, the CDR3 is TGTGCCAGCAGTTTAGGGCCAGATACGCAGTATTTT.

The rearrangement links TRBV4-3 to TRBJ2-3; D not certain. Trimming removed 0 bases from V and 3 bases from J, with 10 bases in between. Germline V lookup: CDR1 LGHNA, CDR2 YSLEER. The CDR3 totals 15 residues. CDR3 nucleotides: TGCGCCAGCAGCCAAGATCCGTGGCAGACAGATACGCAGTATTTT. Its translation is CASSQDPWQTDTQYF.

The rearrangement links TRBV9 to TRBJ2-3; maybe TRBD2 (6 bases). The ends were cut back, 0 bases at V and 4 bases at J, with 6 bases in the middle. The germline V gene encodes CDR1 SGDLS and CDR2 YYNGEE. The length of the CDR3 is 13 residues. The CDR3 region is CASSVAGADTQYF. CDR3 in DNA: TGTGCCAGCAGCGTAGCGGGGGCAGATACGCAGTATTTT.